This T cell receptor beta chain was identified in a study of cytomegalovirus exposure and HLA in healthy donors. Vbeta (60) and Jbeta (13) primers were used in the PCR. The repertoire was sequenced with immunoSEQ multiplex PCR; TCRdb's copy has only in-frame clones and lacks some. The profile shows 60,000 to 70,000 clones, approximately 80% of them singletons. The clonotype comes from a man between 18 and 29 years old in good health and CMV-seropositive. Sequenced material: PBMCs.

In DNA form, the CDR3 reads TGCGCCAGCAGCCAAGGACAGGCCGGATCCCCCCTCCACTTT. This encodes CASSQGQAGSPLHF. The gene calls are TRBV4-1 and TRBJ1-6; D perhaps matches TRBD1 (6 bases). Germline CDR1 is MGHRA and CDR2 is YSYEKL. The CDR3 has 14 residues. The germline V and J ends were trimmed by 1 base and 13 bases, with 14 bases remaining between them.